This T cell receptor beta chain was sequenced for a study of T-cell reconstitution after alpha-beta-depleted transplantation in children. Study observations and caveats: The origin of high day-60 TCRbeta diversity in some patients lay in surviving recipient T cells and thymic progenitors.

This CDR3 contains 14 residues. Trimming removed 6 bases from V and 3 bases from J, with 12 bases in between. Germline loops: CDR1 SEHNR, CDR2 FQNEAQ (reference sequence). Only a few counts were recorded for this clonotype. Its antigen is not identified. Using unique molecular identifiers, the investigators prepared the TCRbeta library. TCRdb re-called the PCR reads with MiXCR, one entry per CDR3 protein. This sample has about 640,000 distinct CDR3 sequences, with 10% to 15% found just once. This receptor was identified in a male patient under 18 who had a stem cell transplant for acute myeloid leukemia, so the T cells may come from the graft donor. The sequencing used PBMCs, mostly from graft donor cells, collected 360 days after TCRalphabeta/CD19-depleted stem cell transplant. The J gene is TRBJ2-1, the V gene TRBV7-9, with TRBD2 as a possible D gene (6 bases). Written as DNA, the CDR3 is TGTGCCAGCAGGCGGCAGGGACTCTACAATGAGCAGTTCTTC. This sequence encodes CASRRQGLYNEQFF.